This T cell receptor (beta chain) was retrieved from a study of T-cell memory formation after mild COVID-19 (dated by TCRdb to the early 2020s). About the full investigation: TCR sequence clusters from the two donors were found to be largely donor specific. Two young, previously healthy adult volunteers, one female and one male, were included in the cohort. In a couple of donors, T-cell clones that expanded and contracted after mild COVID-19 were tracked by sequencing TCRalpha and TCRbeta repertoires over time.

On this clonotype itself: Its cognate antigen has yet to be identified. No base quality values were provided; no much bigger clone lies one nucleotide off.

PBMCs were isolated by Ficoll-Paque density gradient centrifugation. Beyond this particular receptor, the publication reports: SARS-CoV-2 specificity of the second-wave clones peaking on day 37 was not confirmed. The detection of some responding clones in pre-infection memory suggests that pre-existing cross-reactive memory T cells joined the SARS-CoV-2 response. Contracting CD4+ clones were found mainly in CM and EM memory subsets, while CD8+ clones were enriched in EMRA. Only a couple of mild cases were covered by the study, and larger cohorts that include severe cases with pre-infection samples were considered necessary. Clones contracting from day 15 to 85 had balanced CD4/CD8 phenotypes, while a second wave expanding from day 15 to 37 was biased towards CD4+.

The instrument was an Illumina NovaSeq 6000. cDNA libraries for TCRalpha and TCRbeta were prepared by 5'RACE using constant-segment primers, with sample barcodes and unique molecular identifiers added. RNA was extracted from every sample with Trizol reagent. Amplification of the libraries took two PCR steps, and the second step added a second sample barcode plus Illumina TruSeq adapters. Libraries were sequenced on an Illumina NovaSeq with 2 x 150 bp paired-end reads. On the authors' methods: The reads were demultiplexed and collapsed into UMI-guided consensus sequences using migec v1.2.7. Using mixcr v2.1.11, UMI consensuses were aligned to TRA and TRB V and J templates and then assembled into clonotypes. A clonotype was counted as expanded or contracted only when both edgeR and NoisET called the clonotype significant, with the noise models trained on biological replicates. For edgeR calls, the thresholds were a false discovery rate-adjusted p below 0.01 and a log2 fold-change of 1. PCA with hierarchical clustering of max-normalized trajectories of the 1000 most abundant clonotypes was used as exploratory dynamics analysis. Each responding clone was given a CD4 or CD8 phenotype based on the CD4+ and CD8+ repertoires, which had been sequenced separately. TCRdb applied fastp at Q25 and MiXCR to the public reads, then kept only in-frame beta chains. Entries that share a CDR3 protein sequence are merged under the most common genes and DNA. TCRdb, not the authors, supplied the V and J calls. Present in this sample are approximately 210,000 distinct CDR3 sequences, about 11% of which were seen just once. The ten top clones hold approximately 3% of the sample.

The germline V gene gives CDR1 as SQVTM and CDR2 as ANQGSEA. From its cysteine to its phenylalanine, the CDR3 spans 12 amino acids. Only the CDR3 part of the read is kept: 36 bases, read in frame from the first base. The junction shows trimming of 7 bases on V and 7 bases on J, plus 13 bases between the germline ends. Material for sequencing was PBMCs or a T cell subset sorted from them (not recorded which). Recombination joined TRBV29-1 with TRBJ2-2; possibly the D gene is TRBD2, per 6 matching bases. The clonotype was recovered from a young man who had mild COVID-19 (a few samples of this study predate the infection). The sample titles of this study are shuffled in the database, so cell type and time point are left out; the donor was told from shared clones. The DNA sequence is given as TGCAGCGGCAGAGGGAGGATCGGGGAGCTGTTTTTT. This sequence encodes CSGRGRIGELFF.